These 15 T cell receptor beta chains were sequenced from one sample in a study of blood T cells in healthy people across ages. The second PCR ran roughly 6 to 11 cycles with a sample-barcoded 5' primer and J-beta primers. TCRdb re-called the 5' RACE reads with MiXCR, one entry per CDR3 protein. The table includes over a million distinct CDR3 sequences, approximately 26% detected once. These data also featured in a second study, about T cells of mothers and their children.

The sample was blood. All receptors derive from a girl aged 2 to 10 in good health.

Only a few counts were recorded for this clonotype. The rearrangement uses TRBV29-1 and TRBJ1-3, with 8 bases that match TRBD1. J gave up 3 bases and V 6 bases, and 10 bases lay outside the gene matches. Germline V gives CDR1 SQVTM, CDR2 ANQGSEA. CDR3 size: 15 residues. Here the CDR3 reads CSVLGQGKLGNTIYF. CDR3 sequence (DNA): TGCAGCGTCCTAGGACAGGGCAAACTTGGAAACACCATATATTTT.

This sequence joins TRBV7-8 and TRBJ2-5; D is unresolved. Trimming removed 5 bases from V and 5 bases from J, with 12 bases in between. This CDR3 region has 13 residues. The germline V gene has CDR1 SGHVS and CDR2 FQNEAQ. In DNA, the CDR3 is TGTGCCAGCAGCAAAACACTCAGGGAGACCCAGTACTTC. It is translated as CASSKTLRETQYF.

The V call is TRBV7-6, the J call TRBJ2-4; weak D call: TRBD1 (6 bases). Germline-derived CDR1 and CDR2 are SGHVS and FNYEAQ. Trimming removed 2 bases from V and 5 bases from J, with 10 bases in between. The CDR3 is 14 residues long. CDR3 DNA sequence: TGTGCCAGCAGCTTAACCGCAGGGGAAAACATTCAGTACTTC. Its protein is CASSLTAGENIQYF.

The chain couples TRBV5-6 to TRBJ2-4; TRBD1 aligns across 8 bases. Trimming took 3 bases from V and 6 from J; bases not matched to a gene: 5. The CDR3 spans 14 residues. Germline V gene sequence: CDR1 SGHDT, CDR2 YYEEEE. As DNA, the CDR3 is TGTGCCAGCAGCTCCGGACAGGGTCTAAACATTCAGTACTTC. Amino acids: CASSSGQGLNIQYF. Full variable domain (remainder filled in from reference TRBV5-6 and TRBJ2-4): DAGVTQSPTHLIKTRGQQVTLRCSPKSGHDTVSWYQQALGQGPQFIFQYYEEEERQRGNFPDRFSGHQFPNYSSELNVNALLLGDSALYLCASSSGQGLNIQYFGAGTRLSVL.

The rearrangement uses TRBV20-1 and TRBJ2-1, with 7 nucleotides matching TRBD2. CDR3 length: 16 residues. CDR1 is DFQATT, CDR2 SNEGSKA, per germline (reference sequence). V was pared by 6 bases and J by 7 bases, with 18 bases of the junction left unmatched. CDR3 sequence: CSARIPSGARGNEQFF. In DNA form, the CDR3 reads TGCAGTGCCAGAATTCCAAGCGGGGCGCGTGGGAATGAGCAGTTCTTC.

The table lists this clonotype with a few counts. The chain is built from TRBV5-1 and TRBJ2-1; 9 nucleotides line up with TRBD1. V trimming: 0 bases; J trimming: 5 bases; junction bases outside the gene matches: 3. There are 15 residues in the CDR3. CDR1 and CDR2 (germline): SGHRS, YFSETQ. CDR3 residues: CASSLVGTGHNEQFF. CDR3 nucleotides: TGCGCCAGCAGCTTGGTCGGGACAGGGCACAATGAGCAGTTCTTC.

This clonotype occurred a few times. This chain joins TRBV2 and TRBJ1-2, with 9 positions matching TRBD1. This CDR3 contains 17 residues. V dropped 0 bases and J dropped 2; count of bases not matched to a gene: 7. Germline CDR1 reads SNHLY; CDR2 reads FYNNEI. The CDR3 nucleotides are TGTGCCAGCAGTGAAGCGATAAGGGGACAGGGAAACTATGGCTACACCTTC. Protein sequence: CASSEAIRGQGNYGYTF. Full variable domain (rest looked up from reference TRBV2 and TRBJ1-2): EPEVTQTPSHQVTQMGQEVILRCVPISNHLYFYWYRQILGQKVEFLVSFYNNEISEKSEIFDDQFSVERPDGSNFTLKIRSTKLEDSAMYFCASSEAIRGQGNYGYTFGSGTRLTVV.

The chain links TRBV5-1 to TRBJ2-5; D call uncertain. CDR3 length equals 15 residues. Trimming cost V 0 bases and J 5 bases, with 14 bases left between them. Germline CDR1 reads SGHRS; CDR2 reads YFSETQ. The CDR3 nucleotides read TGCGCCAGCAGCTTGGGGCCTACGGTGGGGGAGACCCAGTACTTC. It specifies CASSLGPTVGETQYF.

The rearrangement links TRBV29-1 to TRBJ1-1; TRBD1 might be the D (6 bases). CDR3 size: 12 residues. Looked up from germline, CDR1 is SQVTM and CDR2 is ANQGSEA. The CDR3 nucleotides are TGCACCATTGCGTGGGGGCCGACTGAAGCTTTCTTT. Translation: CTIAWGPTEAFF.

This clonotype was counted between two and nine times. V usage is TRBV5-5 and J usage is TRBJ1-4; D uncertain. The germline V gene has CDR1 SGHKS and CDR2 YYEKEE (reference sequence). V lost 1 base, J lost 5 bases, and 18 bases lay in between. This CDR3 is built from 17 residues. The CDR3 sequence: CASSLPQVWETNEKLFF. The CDR3 DNA reads as TGTGCCAGCAGCTTGCCGCAGGTTTGGGAGACGAATGAAAAACTGTTTTTT. The variable domain in full, with the rest retrieved from reference TRBV5-5 and TRBJ1-4, is DAGVTQSPTHLIKTRGQQVTLRCSPISGHKSVSWYQQVLGQGPQFIFQYYEKEERGRGNFPDRFSARQFPNYSSELNVNALLLGDSALYLCASSLPQVWETNEKLFFGSGTQLSVL.

This chain connects TRBV5-1 to TRBJ2-7, with D maybe TRBD1 (5 bases). Germline lookup yields CDR1 SGHRS and CDR2 YFSETQ. This CDR3 has 14 residues. With 0 bases removed from V and 3 bases from J, the gap between germline ends came to 10 bases. The CDR3 coding sequence is TGCGCCAGCAGCTTGGAACAGGAGAGCTACGAGCAGTACTTC. Translation: CASSLEQESYEQYF.

This clonotype was detected only a few times. The gene calls are TRBV4-3 and TRBJ2-4; 7 bases are shared with TRBD2. Trimming cost V 0 bases and J 8 bases; bases outside gene matches: 7. CDR1 and CDR2 from the germline V gene are LGHNA and YSLEER. The CDR3 totals 15 residues. In nucleotides, the CDR3 is TGCGCCAGCAGCCAAGATTATCAAGCGGGGTACATTCAGTACTTC. Encoded protein: CASSQDYQAGYIQYF.

The J gene is TRBJ2-1, the V gene TRBV24-1, with TRBD1 matching over 10 bases. The CDR3 contains 15 residues. Germline V gene lookup returns CDR1 KGHDR and CDR2 SFDVKD. V gave up 3 bases and J gave up 4 bases; unmatched junction bases: 2. CDR3 DNA sequence: TGTGCCACCAGTGATGACAGGGGGCTATACAATGAGCAGTTCTTC. Translated: CATSDDRGLYNEQFF.

The table lists this clonotype with a few counts. The V gene is TRBV11-2, the J gene TRBJ2-1; D is unresolved. V was shortened by 1 base and J by 8 bases, with 9 bases between the two germline ends. The CDR3 extends over 13 amino acids. Germline values: CDR1 SGHAT, CDR2 FQNNGV. The chain's CDR3 is CASSLAPSDEQFF. The DNA for the CDR3 is TGTGCCAGCAGCTTAGCCCCAAGCGATGAGCAGTTCTTC.

The chain employs TRBV5-1 and TRBJ2-5; weak D call: TRBD2 (6 bases). This CDR3 has 13 amino acids. With 4 bases removed from V and 5 bases from J, the gap between germline ends came to 12 bases. The V gene's germline CDR1 is SGHRS and CDR2 YFSETQ. This CDR3 is CASSVLATETQYF. As DNA, the CDR3 is TGCGCCAGCAGCGTACTAGCAACTGAGACCCAGTACTTC. The variable domain in full, completed from reference TRBV5-1 and TRBJ2-5, reads KAGVTQTPRYLIKTRGQQVTLSCSPISGHRSVSWYQQTPGQGLQFLFEYFSETQRNKGNFPGRFSGRQFSNSRSEMNVSTLELGDSALYLCASSVLATETQYFGPGTRLLVL.